This T cell receptor (beta chain) originates from a study of T cell responses to AZD1222 COVID-19 vaccine. Using immunoSEQ multiplex PCR, the repertoire was profiled, and TCRdb retains in-frame clones only, with some absent. The sample lists approximately 61,000 clones; roughly four fifths were seen once. Study results and limitations: Breadth and depth of Spike-specific TCRs rose after two AZD1222 doses. The CD4 TCRs associated with vaccination extended across spike and predominated at 160-218 and 743-854. Most donors were white British, females outnumbered males, and clonal diversity was possibly underestimated. Without day 14 samples, only post-peak T cell repertoires were studied.

The germline CDR1 and CDR2 sequences are LNHDA and SQIVND (reference sequence). This CDR3 contains 15 residues. Trimming removed 8 bases from V and 0 bases from J, with 14 bases in between. Points on this clone: The target antigen is unknown.

The source material was peripheral blood, sampled 28 days after the second AZD1222 dose. The chain links TRBV19 to TRBJ2-1; TRBD2 is a possible D gene (5 bases). This sequence originates from an adult who received the AZD1222 COVID-19 vaccine. This chain's CDR3 is CASEPAASSYNEQFF. CDR3 DNA: TGTGCCAGTGAACCAGCGGCGAGCTCCTACAATGAGCAGTTCTTC.